The clone carrying this T cell receptor beta chain has only a few counts. This CDR3 comprises 12 residues. Germline values: CDR1 SNHLY, CDR2 FYNNEI. The second PCR ran roughly 7 to 12 cycles with a sample-barcoded 5' primer and J-beta primers. Via MiXCR, TCRdb re-called the 5' RACE reads, giving one row per CDR3 protein. This sample has 1.5 million to 2 million distinct CDR3 sequences, with approximately 30% found just once. This entry belongs to a study of blood T cells in healthy people across ages. Extraction of total RNA produced a minimum of 5 micrograms from each sample. This receptor was obtained from a woman between 25 and 40 years old in good health. V usage is TRBV2 and J usage is TRBJ2-5, with D possibly TRBD2 on 5 matching bases. The J call may be faulty, since TRBJ2-7 better matches the DNA end. The material sequenced was blood. CDR3 amino acids: CASGRRTYEQYF. The CDR3 region has the DNA TGTGCCAGCGGGAGACGGACGTACGAGCAGTACTTC.